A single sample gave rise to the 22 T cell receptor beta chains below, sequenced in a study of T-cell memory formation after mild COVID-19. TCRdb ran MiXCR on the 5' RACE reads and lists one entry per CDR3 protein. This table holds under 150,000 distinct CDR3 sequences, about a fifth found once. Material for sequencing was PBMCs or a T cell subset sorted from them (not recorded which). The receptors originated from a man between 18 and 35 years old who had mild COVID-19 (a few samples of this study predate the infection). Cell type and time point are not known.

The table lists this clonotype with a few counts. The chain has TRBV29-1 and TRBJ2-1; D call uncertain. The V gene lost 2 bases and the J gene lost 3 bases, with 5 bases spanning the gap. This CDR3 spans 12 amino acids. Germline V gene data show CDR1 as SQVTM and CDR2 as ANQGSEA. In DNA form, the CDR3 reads TGCAGCGTTGAACAGGTCTACAATGAGCAGTTCTTC. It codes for CSVEQVYNEQFF.

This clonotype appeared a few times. The CDR3 region has the DNA TGTGCCAGCGCAAACCGGGGGACAGACTCCTACAATGAGCAGTTCTTC. Protein product: CASANRGTDSYNEQFF. The V call is TRBV14, the J call TRBJ2-1; the D gene is possibly TRBD1 (7 bases). Trimming left V 8 bases short and J 0 bases short, with 17 bases between. The length of the CDR3 is 16 residues. Germline CDR1 SGHDN, CDR2 FVKESK.

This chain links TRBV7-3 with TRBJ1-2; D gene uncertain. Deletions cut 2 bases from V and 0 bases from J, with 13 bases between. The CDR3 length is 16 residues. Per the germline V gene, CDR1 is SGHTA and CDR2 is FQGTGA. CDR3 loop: CASSLEGPETNYGYTF. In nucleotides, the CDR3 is TGTGCCAGCAGCTTAGAAGGGCCAGAGACTAACTATGGCTACACCTTC.

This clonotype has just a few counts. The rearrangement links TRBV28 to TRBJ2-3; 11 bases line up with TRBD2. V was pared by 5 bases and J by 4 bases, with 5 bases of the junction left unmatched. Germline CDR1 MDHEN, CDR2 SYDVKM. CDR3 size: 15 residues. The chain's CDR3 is CASSATSGEPDTQYF. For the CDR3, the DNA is TGTGCCAGCAGTGCGACTAGCGGGGAGCCAGATACGCAGTATTTT.

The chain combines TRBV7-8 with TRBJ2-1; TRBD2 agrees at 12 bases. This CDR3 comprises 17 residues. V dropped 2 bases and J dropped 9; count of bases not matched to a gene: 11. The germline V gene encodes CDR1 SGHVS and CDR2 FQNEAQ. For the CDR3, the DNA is TGTGCCAGCAGCTTACCATCTAGCGGGGGGGCCGATGGTGAGCAGTTCTTC. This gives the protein CASSLPSSGGADGEQFF.

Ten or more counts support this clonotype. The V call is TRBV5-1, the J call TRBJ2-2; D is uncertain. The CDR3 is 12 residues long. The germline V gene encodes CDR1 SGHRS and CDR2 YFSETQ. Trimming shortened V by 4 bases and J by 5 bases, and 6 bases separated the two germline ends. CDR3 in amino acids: CASSPETGELFF. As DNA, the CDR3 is TGCGCCAGCAGCCCGGAAACCGGGGAGCTGTTTTTT.

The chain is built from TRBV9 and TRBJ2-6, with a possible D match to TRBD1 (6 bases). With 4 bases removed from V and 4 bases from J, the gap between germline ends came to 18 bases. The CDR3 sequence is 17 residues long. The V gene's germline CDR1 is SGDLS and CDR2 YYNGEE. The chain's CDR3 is CASSPWTGTTGANVLTF. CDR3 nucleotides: TGTGCCAGCAGCCCGTGGACCGGGACAACGGGGGCCAACGTCCTGACTTTC. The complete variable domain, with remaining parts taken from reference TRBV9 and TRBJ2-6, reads DSGVTQTPKHLITATGQRVTLRCSPRSGDLSVYWYQQSLDQGLQFLIQYYNGEERAKGNILERFSAQQFPDLHSELNLSSLELGDSALYFCASSPWTGTTGANVLTFGAGSRLTVL.

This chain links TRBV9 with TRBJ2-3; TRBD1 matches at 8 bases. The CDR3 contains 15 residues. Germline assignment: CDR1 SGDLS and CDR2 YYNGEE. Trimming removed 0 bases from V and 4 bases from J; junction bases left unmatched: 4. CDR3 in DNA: TGTGCCAGCAGCGTAGTTCAGGGGGCAGCAGATACGCAGTATTTT. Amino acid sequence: CASSVVQGAADTQYF. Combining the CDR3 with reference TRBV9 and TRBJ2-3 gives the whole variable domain DSGVTQTPKHLITATGQRVTLRCSPRSGDLSVYWYQQSLDQGLQFLIQYYNGEERAKGNILERFSAQQFPDLHSELNLSSLELGDSALYFCASSVVQGAADTQYFGPGTRLTVL.

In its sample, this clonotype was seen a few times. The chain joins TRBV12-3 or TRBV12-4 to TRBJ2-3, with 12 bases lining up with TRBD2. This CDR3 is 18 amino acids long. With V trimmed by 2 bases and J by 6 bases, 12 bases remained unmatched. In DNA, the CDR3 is TGTGCCAGCAGTTTAAGGGCTAGCGGGGGGGCTAATCTGGATACGCAGTATTTT. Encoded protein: CASSLRASGGANLDTQYF.

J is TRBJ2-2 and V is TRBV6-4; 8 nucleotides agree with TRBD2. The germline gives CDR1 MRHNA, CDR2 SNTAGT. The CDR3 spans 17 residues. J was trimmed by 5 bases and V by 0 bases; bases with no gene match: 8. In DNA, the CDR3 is TGTGCCAGCAGTGACTCTGCCGGGGGGGCCGGTACCGGGGAGCTGTTTTTT. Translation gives CASSDSAGGAGTGELFF.

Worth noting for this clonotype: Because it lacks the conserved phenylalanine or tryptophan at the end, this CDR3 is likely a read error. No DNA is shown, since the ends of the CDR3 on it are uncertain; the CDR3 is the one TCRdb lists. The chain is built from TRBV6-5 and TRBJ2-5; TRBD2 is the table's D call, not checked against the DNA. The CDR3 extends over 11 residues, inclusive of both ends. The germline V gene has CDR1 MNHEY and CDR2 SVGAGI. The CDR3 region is CASSYSQRGAV.

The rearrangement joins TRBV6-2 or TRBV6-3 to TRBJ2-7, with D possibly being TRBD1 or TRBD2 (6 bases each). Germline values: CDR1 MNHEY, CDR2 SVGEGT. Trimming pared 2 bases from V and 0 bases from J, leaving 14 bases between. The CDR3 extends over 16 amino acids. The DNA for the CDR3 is TGTGCCAGCAGTTACGCGCGAGGGGGGACCTCCTACGAGCAGTACGTC. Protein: CASSYARGGTSYEQYV.

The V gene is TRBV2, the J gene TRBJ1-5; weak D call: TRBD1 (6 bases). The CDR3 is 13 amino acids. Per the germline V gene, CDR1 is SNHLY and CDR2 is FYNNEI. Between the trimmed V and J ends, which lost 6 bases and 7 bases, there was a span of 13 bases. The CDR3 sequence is CASRGTGAQPQHF. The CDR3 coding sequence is TGTGCCAGCAGAGGAACGGGGGCCCAGCCCCAGCATTTT. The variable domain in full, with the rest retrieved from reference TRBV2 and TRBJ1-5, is EPEVTQTPSHQVTQMGQEVILRCVPISNHLYFYWYRQILGQKVEFLVSFYNNEISEKSEIFDDQFSVERPDGSNFTLKIRSTKLEDSAMYFCASRGTGAQPQHFGDGTRLSIL.

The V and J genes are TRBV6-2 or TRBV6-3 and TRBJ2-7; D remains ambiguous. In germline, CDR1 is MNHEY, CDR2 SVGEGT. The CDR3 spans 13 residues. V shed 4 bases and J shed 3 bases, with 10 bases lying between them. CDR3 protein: CASSFPGVYEQYF. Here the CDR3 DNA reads TGTGCCAGCAGTTTTCCCGGAGTCTACGAGCAGTACTTC.

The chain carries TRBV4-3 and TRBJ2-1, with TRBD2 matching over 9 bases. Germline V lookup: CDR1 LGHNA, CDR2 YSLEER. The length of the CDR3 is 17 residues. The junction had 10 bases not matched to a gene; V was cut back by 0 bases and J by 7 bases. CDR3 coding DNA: TGCGCCAGCAGCCAAGATCGATCTGCGGGGGGGCCTAATGAGCAGTTCTTC. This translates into CASSQDRSAGGPNEQFF.

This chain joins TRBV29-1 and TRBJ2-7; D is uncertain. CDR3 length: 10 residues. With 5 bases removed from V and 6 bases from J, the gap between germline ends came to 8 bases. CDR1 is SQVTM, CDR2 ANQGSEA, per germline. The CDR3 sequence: CSVLAGEQYF. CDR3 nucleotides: TGCAGCGTTTTGGCAGGCGAGCAGTACTTC.

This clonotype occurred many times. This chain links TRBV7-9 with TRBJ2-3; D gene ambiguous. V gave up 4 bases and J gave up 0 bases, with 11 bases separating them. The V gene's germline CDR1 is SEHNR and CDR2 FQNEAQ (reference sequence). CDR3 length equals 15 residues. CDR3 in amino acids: CASSSWGVSTDTQYF. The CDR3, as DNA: TGTGCCAGCAGCTCATGGGGTGTGAGCACAGATACGCAGTATTTT.

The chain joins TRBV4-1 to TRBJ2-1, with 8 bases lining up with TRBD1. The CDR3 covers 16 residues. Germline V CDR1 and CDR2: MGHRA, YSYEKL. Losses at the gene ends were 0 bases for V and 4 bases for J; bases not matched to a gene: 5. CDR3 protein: CASSQDSGGGYNEQFF. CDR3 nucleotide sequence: TGCGCCAGCAGCCAAGATTCAGGGGGCGGTTACAATGAGCAGTTCTTC.

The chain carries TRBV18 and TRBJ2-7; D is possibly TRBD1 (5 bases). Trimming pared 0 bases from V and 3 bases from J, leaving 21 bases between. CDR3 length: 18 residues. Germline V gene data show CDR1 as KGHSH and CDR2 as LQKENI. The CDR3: CASSPPGRPILIYYEQYF. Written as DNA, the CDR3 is TGTGCCAGCTCACCACCGGGGCGCCCTATACTTATTTACTACGAGCAGTACTTC.

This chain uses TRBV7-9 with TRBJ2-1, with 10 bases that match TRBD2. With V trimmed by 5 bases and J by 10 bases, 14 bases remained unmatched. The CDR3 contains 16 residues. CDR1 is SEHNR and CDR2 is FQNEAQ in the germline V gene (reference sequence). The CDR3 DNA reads TGTGCCAGCAGCCCACCGGGACTAGCGATCAAGTGGGAGCAGTTCTTC. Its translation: CASSPPGLAIKWEQFF.

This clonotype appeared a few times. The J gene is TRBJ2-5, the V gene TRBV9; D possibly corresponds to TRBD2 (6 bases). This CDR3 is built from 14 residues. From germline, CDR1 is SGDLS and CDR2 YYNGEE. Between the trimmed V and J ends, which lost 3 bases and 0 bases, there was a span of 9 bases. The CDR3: CASSARGNQETQYF. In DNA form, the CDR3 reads TGTGCCAGCAGCGCCCGGGGGAACCAAGAGACCCAGTACTTC.

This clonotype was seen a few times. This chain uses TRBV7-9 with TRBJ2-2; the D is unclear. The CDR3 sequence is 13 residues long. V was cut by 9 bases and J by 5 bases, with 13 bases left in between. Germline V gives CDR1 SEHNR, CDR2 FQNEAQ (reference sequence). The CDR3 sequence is CARISLGTGELFF. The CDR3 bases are TGTGCCAGGATCAGCCTTGGAACCGGGGAGCTGTTTTTT.